These 26 T cell receptor beta chains were all obtained from the same sample, sequenced in a study of T cell changes during pregnancy in multiple sclerosis. Generated by immunoSEQ multiplex PCR, the TCRdb table keeps only in-frame clones and is missing some. Among 55,000 to 65,000 clones listed, just over 90% were seen once. The specimen was peripheral blood, collected after pregnancy. The receptors come from a female donor with multiple sclerosis, enrolled in a pregnancy study.

This chain links TRBV9 with TRBJ2-1; 9 bases map to TRBD2. Germline loops: CDR1 SGDLS, CDR2 YYNGEE. The ends lost 3 bases at V and 0 bases at J; junction bases unmatched: 4. The CDR3 contains 16 residues. CDR3 protein: CASSALAGISYNEQFF. The CDR3 nucleotides are TGTGCCAGCAGCGCCCTAGCGGGAATCTCCTACAATGAGCAGTTCTTC.

This clone has only one observation. The chain carries TRBV9 and TRBJ2-7; 8 nucleotides agree with TRBD2. Germline trimming cut 0 bases from V and 3 bases from J; bases unmatched to any gene: 5. This CDR3 region has 15 residues. CDR1 and CDR2 from the germline V gene are SGDLS and YYNGEE. The CDR3 loop is CASSVDWAGGYEQYF. CDR3 bases: TGTGCCAGCAGCGTAGACTGGGCGGGGGGCTACGAGCAGTACTTC.

This clone was observed once. The chain carries TRBV5-5 and TRBJ2-5; TRBD2 matches 9 bases. This CDR3 comprises 13 residues. Germline CDR1 reads SGHKS; CDR2 reads YYEKEE (reference sequence). Trimming removed 4 bases from V and 3 bases from J; junction bases left unmatched: 1. CDR3 in DNA: TGTGCCAGCAGCCAGCGGGGGGAAGAGACCCAGTACTTC. Protein: CASSQRGEETQYF.

The chain combines TRBV15 with TRBJ2-7; TRBD1 aligns across 8 bases. The V and J ends lost 5 bases and 2 bases, in that order; junction bases with no gene match: 5. This CDR3 contains 14 residues. Germline values: CDR1 LNHNV, CDR2 YYDKDF (reference sequence). The CDR3 coding sequence is TGTGCCACCAGCTCAGGGGGCACAGCCTACGAGCAGTACTTC. Residues: CATSSGGTAYEQYF.

The rearrangement uses TRBV27 and TRBJ2-7; 10 nucleotides match TRBD1. Germline CDR1 and CDR2: MNHEY and SMNVEV (reference sequence). The CDR3 totals 16 residues. Germline trimming cut 3 bases from V and 1 base from J; bases unmatched to any gene: 6. CDR3 amino acids: CASSFLGQGVSYEQYF. The CDR3 region has the DNA TGTGCCAGCAGTTTCCTCGGACAGGGGGTTTCCTACGAGCAGTACTTC.

V gene TRBV5-1 combines with J gene TRBJ2-3, with D possibly TRBD2 on 5 matching bases. The germline CDR1 and CDR2 sequences are SGHRS and YFSETQ. Trimming cost V 0 bases and J 6 bases, with 11 bases left between them. This CDR3 comprises 14 residues. CDR3 protein: CASSLGLTLDTQYF. Here the CDR3 DNA reads TGCGCCAGCAGCTTGGGACTAACTCTGGATACGCAGTATTTT. Full variable domain (missing parts from reference TRBV5-1 and TRBJ2-3): KAGVTQTPRYLIKTRGQQVTLSCSPISGHRSVSWYQQTPGQGLQFLFEYFSETQRNKGNFPGRFSGRQFSNSRSEMNVSTLELGDSALYLCASSLGLTLDTQYFGPGTRLTVL.

This clone was recorded only once. The J gene is TRBJ2-3, the V gene TRBV9; TRBD2 matches 7 bases. There are 14 residues in the CDR3. The V segment lost 2 bases and the J segment 2 bases; nucleotides outside the gene matches: 2. Germline CDR1 reads SGDLS; CDR2 reads YYNGEE. CDR3 nucleotides: TGTGCCAGCAGCGTTTGGGACTACACAGATACGCAGTATTTT. This gives the protein CASSVWDYTDTQYF.

The genes are TRBV11-2 and TRBJ2-2, with D tentatively TRBD2 (5 bases). Germline V gives CDR1 SGHAT, CDR2 FQNNGV. This CDR3 has 16 residues. V lost 0 bases and J 2 bases, leaving 10 bases between the germline ends. DNA of the CDR3: TGTGCCAGCAGCTTAGACCGGACGGGAAACACCGGGGAGCTGTTTTTT. This encodes CASSLDRTGNTGELFF.

The chain employs TRBV6-1 and TRBJ1-1; D might be TRBD1 (5 bases). V lost 5 bases, J lost 5 bases, and 9 bases lay in between. Germline V gives CDR1 MNHNS, CDR2 SASEGT. This CDR3 is 12 amino acids long. This CDR3 is CASSWGGTEAFF. DNA for the CDR3: TGTGCCAGCAGTTGGGGGGGGACTGAAGCTTTCTTT.

The chain carries TRBV27 and TRBJ1-5, with unresolved D. V was shortened by 5 bases and J by 1 base, with 6 bases between the two germline ends. Germline V gives CDR1 MNHEY, CDR2 SMNVEV (reference sequence). The CDR3 sequence is 13 residues long. The CDR3 spells CASSEQSNQPQHF. For the CDR3, the DNA is TGTGCCAGCAGTGAACAGAGCAATCAGCCCCAGCATTTT.

The chain carries TRBV6-1 and TRBJ2-1, with D perhaps TRBD2 (6 bases). CDR1 MNHNS and CDR2 SASEGT come from the germline V gene. With 7 bases removed from V and 7 bases from J, the gap between germline ends came to 17 bases. CDR3 length equals 14 residues. CDR3 in DNA: TGTGCCAGCACTCCGGGACTGGTGGGGAATGAGCAGTTCTTC. Translating it yields CASTPGLVGNEQFF.

This clone was counted once. The V and J genes are TRBV6-1 and TRBJ2-7; 7 bases agree with TRBD1. CDR1 is MNHNS and CDR2 is SASEGT in the germline V gene. V gave up 4 bases and J gave up 3 bases; unmatched junction bases: 9. This CDR3 spans 15 amino acids. CDR3 region: CASSVSDRVDYEQYF. Here the CDR3 DNA reads TGTGCCAGCAGTGTTTCCGACAGGGTCGACTACGAGCAGTACTTC.

This chain connects TRBV28 to TRBJ2-7; 8 bases are a match to TRBD2. The CDR3 is made up of 14 amino acids. Losses at the gene ends were 2 bases for V and 3 bases for J; bases not matched to a gene: 3. Germline CDR1 is MDHEN and CDR2 is SYDVKM. CDR3 residues: CASSLGGRLYEQYF. The CDR3 DNA is TGTGCCAGCAGTTTAGGCGGGAGGCTCTACGAGCAGTACTTC.

This rearrangement joins TRBV19 to TRBJ2-5, with D unclear. This CDR3 has 14 residues. V was trimmed by 6 bases and J by 4 bases, leaving 15 bases between them. From germline, CDR1 is LNHDA and CDR2 SQIVND (reference sequence). This chain's CDR3 is CASSQESGRETQYF. Written as DNA, the CDR3 is TGTGCCAGTAGCCAAGAATCGGGTAGAGAGACCCAGTACTTC. Using reference TRBV19 and TRBJ2-5 for the parts outside the CDR3, the full variable domain is DGGITQSPKYLFRKEGQNVTLSCEQNLNHDAMYWYRQDPGQGLRLIYYSQIVNDFQKGDIAEGYSVSREKKESFPLTVTSAQKNPTAFYLCASSQESGRETQYFGPGTRLLVL.

The V and J genes are TRBV7-6 and TRBJ2-5, with D possibly being TRBD2 (5 bases). There are 15 residues in the CDR3. The V end lost 0 bases, the J end lost 4 bases, and 12 bases lay between the germline ends. Germline V lookup: CDR1 SGHVS, CDR2 FNYEAQ. CDR3 bases: TGTGCCAGCAGCTTAGCCGCACTAGGTCGAGAGACCCAGTACTTC. This sequence encodes CASSLAALGRETQYF. The entire variable domain, with the rest obtained from reference TRBV7-6 and TRBJ2-5, is as follows: GAGVSQSPRYKVTKRGQDVALRCDPISGHVSLYWYRQALGQGPEFLTYFNYEAQQDKSGLPNDRFSAERPEGSISTLTIQRTEQRDSAMYRCASSLAALGRETQYFGPGTRLLVL.

The rearrangement joins TRBV9 to TRBJ1-5; 9 nucleotides align to TRBD1. V trimming: 2 bases; J trimming: 7 bases; junction bases outside the gene matches: 7. The CDR3 has 15 residues. Germline V gene sequence: CDR1 SGDLS, CDR2 YYNGEE. CDR3 sequence: CASSVSGTGYQPQHF. DNA of the CDR3: TGTGCCAGCAGCGTGTCCGGGACAGGGTACCAGCCCCAGCATTTT.

The chain recombines TRBV27 with TRBJ2-1; D is perhaps TRBD2 (5 bases). CDR3 length equals 18 residues. Germline CDR1 MNHEY, CDR2 SMNVEV (reference sequence). With 5 bases removed from V and 0 bases from J, the gap between germline ends came to 20 bases. In DNA, the CDR3 is TGTGCCAGCAGTCTCCTTCGCCTAGCTGAAGACTCCTACAATGAGCAGTTCTTC. Translated: CASSLLRLAEDSYNEQFF.

The J gene is TRBJ2-7, the V gene TRBV7-2; D is unclear. The germline gives CDR1 SGHTA, CDR2 FQGNSA. Trimming took off 5 bases at V and 0 bases at J, with 8 bases between the two ends. The CDR3 covers 13 residues. The DNA of the CDR3 is TGTGCCAGCAGCCCGGTGAACTCCTACGAGCAGTACTTC. Translation gives CASSPVNSYEQYF.

Only one count was recorded for this clone. The V gene is TRBV28, the J gene TRBJ1-2; tentative D call: TRBD1 (6 bases). CDR3 length: 14 amino acids. CDR1 and CDR2 (germline): MDHEN, SYDVKM. The CDR3 sequence: CASSIGQSNYGYTF. For the CDR3, the DNA is TGTGCGAGCTCCATCGGACAGAGTAACTATGGCTACACCTTC.

A note on this clone: The sample holds other DNA sequences that translate to the same CDR3. CDR3 nucleotides: TGCGCCAGCAGCTTGAGGCGCGGGGGGAACACAGATACGCAGTATTTT. Translation gives CASSLRRGGNTDTQYF. The chain couples TRBV5-1 to TRBJ2-3; 8 bases map to TRBD2. This CDR3 has 16 amino acids. Looked up from germline, CDR1 is SGHRS and CDR2 is YFSETQ. Trimming removed 1 base from V and 2 bases from J; junction bases left unmatched: 6. Based on the CDR3 plus reference TRBV5-1 and TRBJ2-3, the full variable domain is KAGVTQTPRYLIKTRGQQVTLSCSPISGHRSVSWYQQTPGQGLQFLFEYFSETQRNKGNFPGRFSGRQFSNSRSEMNVSTLELGDSALYLCASSLRRGGNTDTQYFGPGTRLTVL.

This clone has just one count. This CDR3 reads CATSRDPGTGQYGYTF. The CDR3 DNA sequence: TGTGCCACCAGCAGAGATCCAGGGACAGGGCAATATGGCTACACCTTC. The J gene is TRBJ1-2, the V gene TRBV15, with 9 bases aligning to TRBD1. The CDR3 spans 16 residues. Germline loops: CDR1 LNHNV, CDR2 YYDKDF (reference sequence). V trimming: 0 bases; J trimming: 5 bases; junction bases outside the gene matches: 7.

The rearrangement links TRBV6-6 to TRBJ1-2; D not certain. The CDR3 spans 14 residues. V lost 1 base and J 4 bases, leaving 10 bases between the germline ends. Germline-derived CDR1 and CDR2 are MNHNY and SVGAGI (reference sequence). CDR3 in amino acids: CASSYLSGSYGYTF. CDR3 in DNA: TGTGCCAGCAGTTACTTGTCGGGGTCCTATGGCTACACCTTC.

The rearrangement joins TRBV7-2 to TRBJ1-2; TRBD1 matches at 10 bases. CDR3 length: 16 amino acids. Germline V gene data show CDR1 as SGHTA and CDR2 as FQGNSA. V lost 5 bases to trimming and J lost 7 bases; unmatched junction nucleotides: 13. The CDR3 loop is CASSPSQDRGLRGYTF. CDR3 DNA sequence: TGTGCCAGCAGCCCCAGCCAAGACAGGGGGCTTCGTGGCTACACCTTC. Full variable domain (missing parts from reference TRBV7-2 and TRBJ1-2): GAGVSQSPSNKVTEKGKDVELRCDPISGHTALYWYRQSLGQGLEFLIYFQGNSAPDKSGLPSDRFSAERTGGSVSTLTIQRTQQEDSAVYLCASSPSQDRGLRGYTFGSGTRLTVV.

This clone was found once. This chain links TRBV2 with TRBJ2-7; D unresolved. The V end was cut by 7 bases, the J end by 2 bases, with 9 bases between. The CDR3 is 12 residues long. In germline, CDR1 is SNHLY, CDR2 FYNNEI. The CDR3 nucleotides are TGTGCCAGCATAATAGCTCCCTACGAGCAGTACTTC. Residues: CASIIAPYEQYF.

A word on this clone: The germline gene is not matched at one end of the junction; a read error may be the cause. The V and J genes are TRBV7-7 and TRBJ2-1, with 7 bases lining up with TRBD2. There are 13 residues in the CDR3. Germline V lookup: CDR1 SSHAT, CDR2 FNYEAQ (reference sequence). This CDR3 is CASSWDYLNEQFF. The CDR3 DNA sequence: TGTGCTAGCAGCTGGGACTACCTCAATGAGCAGTTCTTC.

This clone was observed a single time. V usage is TRBV4-3 and J usage is TRBJ1-2; D uncertain. The V end lost 1 base, the J end lost 7 bases, and 13 bases lay between the germline ends. This CDR3 comprises 14 residues. The germline gives CDR1 LGHNA, CDR2 YSLEER. The CDR3 DNA follows: TGCGCCAGCAGCCAAGGGAGGGTCCCGGGTGGCTACACCTTC. Translating gives CASSQGRVPGGYTF.